Shown below are 19 T cell receptor beta chains from a single sample sequenced in a study of blood T cell repertoires in COVID-19 (dated by TCRdb to the early 2020s). Library construction relied on the immunoSEQ multiplex PCR assay. As stored in TCRdb, this immuneACCESS dataset retains in-frame rearrangements with V and J assigned. A fraction of the clones does not appear; measured against another copy, unresolved V genes explain less than half of the discrepancy, and the remainder lacks a known reason. Within this sample are 84,000 or so clones, with about 80% of them counted one time only. 15% to 20% of the sample goes to the ten largest clones. Sequencing input: peripheral blood. The receptors were gathered from a woman older than 75 with acute or convalescent COVID-19.

This chain joins TRBV14 and TRBJ2-3, with TRBD2 matching over 7 bases. The trim removed 1 base at V and 9 bases at J, leaving 16 bases unmatched. The CDR3 runs to 17 residues. The germline gives CDR1 SGHDN, CDR2 FVKESK. CDR3: CASSQAQGSWRELTQYF. Written as DNA, the CDR3 is TGTGCCAGCAGCCAAGCTCAGGGTTCGTGGCGGGAGTTAACGCAGTATTTT.

This clone was counted a single time. V and J are TRBV5-1 and TRBJ2-1; 7 positions agree with TRBD2. The trim removed 2 bases at V and 10 bases at J, leaving 9 bases unmatched. The V gene's germline CDR1 is SGHRS and CDR2 YFSETQ. The CDR3 has 14 amino acids. CDR3 region: CASSLRGDYSEQFF. The CDR3 nucleotides are TGCGCCAGCAGCTTACGGGGGGATTACAGCGAGCAGTTCTTC.

The table lists this clone with a count of one. The CDR3: CASGSSPGISYEQYF. CDR3 DNA: TGTGCTAGTGGTTCCAGCCCCGGGATTTCCTACGAGCAGTACTTC. The chain employs TRBV12-5 and TRBJ2-7; a possible D gene is TRBD2 (5 bases). This CDR3 has 15 residues. Germline V gene lookup returns CDR1 LGHNT and CDR2 FRNRAP. V was pared by 4 bases and J by 1 base, with 14 bases between.

The CDR3 coding sequence is TGTGCCACCAGCAGATCACAGACTAGCGGGAGGGAGCAGTATTTT. This translates into CATSRSQTSGREQYF. This chain joins TRBV15 and TRBJ2-3; 14 nucleotides agree with TRBD2. V shed 2 bases, J shed 11 bases, and the junction held 6 bases outside the gene matches. CDR1 LNHNV and CDR2 YYDKDF come from the germline V gene (reference sequence). The CDR3 consists of 15 residues. The variable domain in full, with the rest retrieved from reference TRBV15 and TRBJ2-3, is DAMVIQNPRYQVTQFGKPVTLSCSQTLNHNVMYWYQQKSSQAPKLLFHYYDKDFNNEADTPDNFQSRRPNTSFCFLDIRSPGLGDTAMYLCATSRSQTSGREQYFGPGTRLTVL.

The chain joins TRBV6-5 to TRBJ2-7; D is perhaps TRBD1 (5 bases). The length of the CDR3 is 14 residues. The germline V and J ends were trimmed by 0 bases and 5 bases, with 11 bases remaining between them. The germline gives CDR1 MNHEY, CDR2 SVGAGI. The CDR3 loop reads CASSYSFREDEQYF. The CDR3 nucleotides are TGTGCCAGCAGTTACTCGTTCAGGGAAGACGAGCAGTACTTC.

This CDR3 reads CASSEAGGPVQPQHF. CDR3 nucleotide sequence: TGTGCCAGCAGTGAAGCGGGAGGGCCCGTTCAGCCCCAGCATTTT. This chain joins TRBV6-1 and TRBJ1-5; D unclear. The CDR3 is made up of 15 amino acids. V was cut by 0 bases and J by 6 bases, with 12 bases left in between. The germline V gene has CDR1 MNHNS and CDR2 SASEGT.

This sequence joins TRBV4-2 and TRBJ2-2; 7 bases map to TRBD1. With V trimmed by 5 bases and J by 5 bases, 11 bases remained unmatched. CDR1 is LGHNA, CDR2 YNFKEQ, per germline. The CDR3 sequence is 16 residues long. The CDR3 region is CASSTPGGLRTGELFF. In nucleotides, the CDR3 is TGTGCCAGCAGCACTCCAGGGGGTCTAAGGACCGGGGAGCTGTTTTTT.

The J gene is TRBJ2-7, the V gene TRBV7-2; possible D gene TRBD2, 6 bases. The germline V gene has CDR1 SGHTA and CDR2 FQGNSA. This CDR3 contains 13 residues. The V end lost 5 bases, the J end lost 5 bases, and 13 bases lay between the germline ends. The CDR3 DNA follows: TGTGCCAGCAGCCCGACGCTAGCGAACGAGCAGTACTTC. Protein product: CASSPTLANEQYF.

The chain couples TRBV7-3 to TRBJ2-3, with 8 positions matching TRBD2. The V gene's germline CDR1 is SGHTA and CDR2 FQGTGA. Trimming took 5 bases from V and 10 from J; bases not matched to a gene: 14. The CDR3 is 15 amino acids. Written as DNA, the CDR3 is TGTGCCAGCAGCGAACTAGCGGCCGACGGCGCATCGCAGTATTTT. It codes for CASSELAADGASQYF.

The gene calls are TRBV7-9 and TRBJ1-1; D uncertain. This CDR3 spans 13 amino acids. The germline gives CDR1 SEHNR, CDR2 FQNEAQ (reference sequence). The V end was cut by 1 base, the J end by 9 bases, with 12 bases between. The CDR3 sequence is CASSLDGGTQAFF. In DNA, the CDR3 is TGTGCCAGCAGCTTAGACGGCGGAACACAAGCTTTCTTT.

This clone was counted ten times or more. V is TRBV10-3 and J is TRBJ2-3; 12 positions agree with TRBD2. Losses at the gene ends were 4 bases for V and 5 bases for J; bases not matched to a gene: 4. CDR1 is ENHRY, CDR2 SYGVKD, per germline. This CDR3 region has 15 residues. CDR3 amino acids: CAISATSGRLDTQYF. CDR3 sequence (DNA): TGTGCCATCAGTGCGACTAGCGGGAGACTAGATACGCAGTATTTT.

The rearrangement uses TRBV4-2 and TRBJ2-1; possible D gene TRBD2, 6 bases. The V gene lost 0 bases and the J gene lost 5 bases, with 14 bases spanning the gap. CDR1 and CDR2 (germline): LGHNA, YNFKEQ. This CDR3 is built from 16 residues. The CDR3 bases are TGTGCCAGCAGCCAAGATCAACGCGGGACCCACAATGAGCAGTTCTTC. It encodes CASSQDQRGTHNEQFF.

This clone was detected a few times. The rearrangement joins TRBV6-5 to TRBJ1-5; the D gene is possibly TRBD1 (5 bases). CDR3 length: 14 residues. The germline gives CDR1 MNHEY, CDR2 SVGAGI. V lost 6 bases and J lost 2, with 11 bases in between. The CDR3 spells CASSPGIGNQPQHF. In DNA form, the CDR3 reads TGTGCCAGCAGCCCAGGGATAGGCAATCAGCCCCAGCATTTT.

This chain joins TRBV11-1 and TRBJ1-6; 8 bases fit TRBD1. V gave up 5 bases and J gave up 9 bases; unmatched junction bases: 6. The length of the CDR3 is 14 residues. From germline, CDR1 is SGHAT and CDR2 FQDESV (reference sequence). CDR3 loop: CASSPQGVRSPLHF. The DNA of the CDR3 is TGTGCCAGCAGCCCACAGGGGGTTCGTTCACCCCTCCACTTT.

The chain links TRBV25-1 to TRBJ1-1; possibly TRBD1 for D (5 bases). V gave up 2 bases and J gave up 5 bases, with 15 bases separating them. Per the germline V gene, CDR1 is MGHDK and CDR2 is SYGVNS. The CDR3 consists of 15 residues. The CDR3 region has the DNA TGTGCCAGCAGTGAAAGGAGGGGCCTCAGTACTGAAGCTTTCTTT. It yields the protein CASSERRGLSTEAFF.

The chain uses TRBV19 and TRBJ1-6, with unresolved D. The length of the CDR3 is 15 residues. V shed 3 bases and J shed 0 bases, with 6 bases lying between them. In germline, CDR1 is LNHDA, CDR2 SQIVND (reference sequence). CDR3 amino acids: CASSISSSYNSPLHF. The CDR3 DNA sequence: TGTGCCAGTAGTATTTCCAGCTCCTATAATTCACCCCTCCACTTT.

The rearrangement joins TRBV6-6 to TRBJ1-5; unclear D gene. V was trimmed by 7 bases and J by 3 bases, leaving 16 bases between them. Per germline, CDR1 MNHNY and CDR2 SVGAGI (reference sequence). There are 15 residues in the CDR3. CDR3 nucleotides: TGTGCCAGCACCCCCGCGGGCATGGACAATCAGCCCCAGCATTTT. Translation: CASTPAGMDNQPQHF.

The chain has TRBV2 and TRBJ2-7; D possibly corresponds to TRBD1 (6 bases). CDR3 length: 14 residues. Trimming stripped 7 bases from V and 2 bases from J, with 15 bases between. Germline lookup yields CDR1 SNHLY and CDR2 FYNNEI. CDR3 residues: CASKIGTTTYEQYF. CDR3 bases: TGTGCCAGCAAGATAGGGACAACGACCTACGAGCAGTACTTC.

CDR3 region: CAWTIGTASLKQYF. Written as DNA, the CDR3 is TGTGCCTGGACCATTGGGACAGCCTCTTTAAAGCAGTACTTC. The chain links TRBV30 to TRBJ2-7, with 7 bases that match TRBD1. The germline gives CDR1 GTSNPN, CDR2 SVGIG (reference sequence). J lost 8 bases, V lost 4 bases, and 14 bases had no gene match. The CDR3 has 14 residues.